This T cell receptor (beta chain) was observed in a study of blood T cell repertoires in COVID-19. Across the whole study: Collection of acute and convalescent COVID-19 samples took place in the United States, Italy and Spain. PBMCs, B-cell-depleted T cells, or T cells were the source of the cDNA or gDNA that made up the material.

Per the original methods: Researchers report that nucleated cell counts were estimated from reference gene primer amplification. The data were produced by immunoSEQ multiplex PCR, yet TCRdb's version contains in-frame clones alone and is incomplete. V and J calls and clone size are those listed in that table; D and trimming were worked out from the DNA. This sample has some 170,000 clones, with roughly 87% found just once. This CDR3 has 12 amino acids. V trimming: 3 bases; J trimming: 7 bases; junction bases outside the gene matches: 4. Germline CDR1 reads DFQATT; CDR2 reads SNEGSKA (reference sequence). This clone appeared a single time.

The sample was peripheral blood. The V call is TRBV20-1, the J call TRBJ2-3, with 7 bases that match TRBD1. The source is a woman aged 50 to 60 with acute or convalescent COVID-19. The CDR3 DNA follows: TGCAGTGCTAGTAACAGGGGATATACGCAGTATTTT. Translated: CSASNRGYTQYF.